The 11 T cell receptor beta chains listed next were all sequenced from one sample in a study of shared clonotypes between healthy human individuals. Measured with immunoSEQ multiplex PCR; TCRdb has only the in-frame clones, and not every one. Of about 470,000 clones in the sample, roughly 77% were seen once. The sample taken for sequencing was PBMCs. These receptors came from a woman in her 40s in good health. Some clones in this sample may be carry-over from other donors' samples.

The V gene is TRBV5-8, the J gene TRBJ1-4; 8 bases are shared with TRBD1. The CDR3 is made up of 19 amino acids. CDR1 is SGHTS and CDR2 is YDEGEE in the germline V gene. V gave up 1 base and J gave up 0 bases; unmatched junction bases: 11. The CDR3 bases are TGTGCCAGCAGCTTGAAGGGGACAGGCGGCGTCGCAACTAATGAAAAACTGTTTTTT. As protein: CASSLKGTGGVATNEKLFF.

Concerning this clone: A far larger clone lies a single base away; this is likely a read error. The chain carries TRBV6-4 and TRBJ2-1, with a possible D match to TRBD2 (6 bases). The V gene's germline CDR1 is MRHNA and CDR2 SNTAGT. The length of the CDR3 is 16 residues. Here the CDR3 reads CAGSDSDSGDYNEQFF. The CDR3 nucleotides read TGTGCCGGCAGTGACTCGGATAGCGGAGACTACAATGAGCAGTTCTTC.

The rearrangement uses TRBV28 and TRBJ1-4; D gene uncertain. V was cut by 3 bases and J by 3 bases, with 8 bases left in between. The CDR3 length is 14 residues. Germline assignment: CDR1 MDHEN and CDR2 SYDVKM. CDR3 nucleotide sequence: TGTGCCAGCAGTTTCGGGAGGGCTAATGAAAAACTGTTTTTT. It translates to CASSFGRANEKLFF. Complete variable domain (other parts from reference TRBV28 and TRBJ1-4): DVKVTQSSRYLVKRTGEKVFLECVQDMDHENMFWYRQDPGLGLRLIYFSYDVKMKEKGDIPEGYSVSREKKERFSLILESASTNQTSMYLCASSFGRANEKLFFGSGTQLSVL.

V usage is TRBV7-2 and J usage is TRBJ1-1, with 7 bases matching TRBD1. J was trimmed by 2 bases and V by 2 bases; bases with no gene match: 11. CDR1 is SGHTA and CDR2 is FQGNSA in the germline V gene. The CDR3 is made up of 17 amino acids. CDR3 amino acids: CASSLQGRGSFNTEAFF. In DNA form, the CDR3 reads TGTGCCAGCAGCTTACAGGGCAGGGGGAGTTTTAACACTGAAGCTTTCTTT.

The rearrangement joins TRBV28 to TRBJ1-4; D unclear. Per the germline V gene, CDR1 is MDHEN and CDR2 is SYDVKM. The V gene lost 4 bases and the J gene lost 4 bases, with 10 bases spanning the gap. The CDR3 runs to 14 residues. In DNA, the CDR3 is TGTGCCAGCAGTTCGGTGGGATTTAATGAAAAACTGTTTTTT. Protein product: CASSSVGFNEKLFF.

The chain's CDR3 is CAISESRDTDTQYF. CDR3 nucleotides: TGTGCCATCAGTGAGTCTAGGGACACGGATACGCAGTATTTT. This sequence joins TRBV10-3 and TRBJ2-3; weak D call: TRBD1 (6 bases). This CDR3 spans 14 amino acids. Germline CDR1 and CDR2: ENHRY and SYGVKD. The germline V and J ends were trimmed by 0 bases and 6 bases, with 10 bases remaining between them.

The rearrangement uses TRBV6-5 and TRBJ2-2; TRBD1 might be the D (5 bases). The CDR3 runs 15 residues. V lost 2 bases and J lost 7, with 14 bases in between. Germline CDR1 MNHEY, CDR2 SVGAGI. CDR3 sequence reads: CASSYGQGSNGELFF. The CDR3 nucleotides read TGTGCCAGCAGTTACGGTCAGGGAAGCAACGGGGAGCTGTTTTTT.

This chain joins TRBV11-2 and TRBJ1-5; 9 bases align to TRBD1. The CDR3 is 16 residues long. The V segment lost 5 bases and the J segment 3 bases; nucleotides outside the gene matches: 8. Germline values: CDR1 SGHAT, CDR2 FQNNGV. CDR3 sequence (DNA): TGTGCCAGCAGCCAAGGGGGACAGGGCCTCAATCAGCCCCAGCATTTT. Encoded protein: CASSQGGQGLNQPQHF.

The chain has TRBV5-6 and TRBJ1-2; D ambiguous. This CDR3 contains 16 residues. The V and J ends lost 0 bases and 2 bases respectively, with 14 bases between them. Germline V gene lookup returns CDR1 SGHDT and CDR2 YYEEEE. CDR3 in amino acids: CASSLVRQQQNYGYTF. The DNA for the CDR3 is TGTGCCAGCAGCTTGGTTAGGCAGCAGCAAAACTATGGCTACACCTTC.

V usage is TRBV6-1 and J usage is TRBJ1-2; no reliable D call. The germline gives CDR1 MNHNS, CDR2 SASEGT. The CDR3 runs 16 residues. V dropped 2 bases and J dropped 8 bases, with 21 bases sitting between them. In nucleotides, the CDR3 is TGTGCCAGCAGTGAACTTAGACTTCTCGGCACCCAGGGCTACACCTTC. Its translation: CASSELRLLGTQGYTF.

The chain employs TRBV25-1 and TRBJ1-2; TRBD1 matches at 7 bases. The CDR3 has 16 amino acids. Germline assignment: CDR1 MGHDK and CDR2 SYGVNS. Germline trimming cut 1 base from V and 3 bases from J; bases unmatched to any gene: 8. CDR3 sequence (DNA): TGTGCCAGCAGTGAATTAGGGGGCCTCGACCACTATGGCTACACCTTC. It yields the protein CASSELGGLDHYGYTF.